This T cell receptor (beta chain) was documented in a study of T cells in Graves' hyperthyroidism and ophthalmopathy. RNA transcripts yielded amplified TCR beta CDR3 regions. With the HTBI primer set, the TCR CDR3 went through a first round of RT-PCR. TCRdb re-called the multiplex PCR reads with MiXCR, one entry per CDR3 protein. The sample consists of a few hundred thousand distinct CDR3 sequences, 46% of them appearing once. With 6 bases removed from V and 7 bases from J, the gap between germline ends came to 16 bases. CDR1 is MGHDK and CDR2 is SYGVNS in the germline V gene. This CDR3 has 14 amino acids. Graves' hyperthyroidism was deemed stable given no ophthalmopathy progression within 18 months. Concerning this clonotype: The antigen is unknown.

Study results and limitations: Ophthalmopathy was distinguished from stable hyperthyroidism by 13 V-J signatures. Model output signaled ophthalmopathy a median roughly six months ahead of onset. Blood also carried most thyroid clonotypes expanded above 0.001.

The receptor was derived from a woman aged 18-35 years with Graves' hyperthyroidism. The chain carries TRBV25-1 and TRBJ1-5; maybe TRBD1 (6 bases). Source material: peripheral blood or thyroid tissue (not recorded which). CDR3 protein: CASSLAGVGQPQHF. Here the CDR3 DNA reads TGTGCCAGCAGCTTGGCAGGGGTGGGCCAGCCCCAGCATTTT.